The entry that follows covers one T cell receptor (beta chain) sequence. What antigen it recognizes has not been identified. The input lacks base qualities; no much larger clone sits a single base away. The donors were healthy, HIV-negative adults with no recently reported acute infections or vaccinations. Every donor was a Caucasian adult living in Nashville, Tennessee, USA. CD4+ T cells were enriched through magnetic negative selection, after which naive cells were positively selected on CD45RA and the remaining negative fraction served as the memory subset. Blood was collected by leukapheresis, and PBMCs were isolated by Ficoll-Histopaque density gradient centrifugation and then cryopreserved in liquid nitrogen vapor phase. Analytical flow cytometry was used to check the purity and quantity of every magnetically sorted T cell population. From each sorted fraction, genomic DNA was isolated and quantified by UV absorbance on a Nanodrop 2000c.

Based on the germline V gene (reference sequence), the CDR1 and CDR2 sequences are LNHDA and SQIVND. The CDR3 contains 17 residues, cysteine and phenylalanine counted. CDR3 DNA is the only sequence kept; it has 51 bases, read in frame from the first base. The junction carries 19 bases between V and J, which are trimmed by 5 bases and 0 bases respectively. This record belongs to a study of shared clonotypes between healthy human individuals (TCRdb year 2020). Turning to the overall study: A couple of women and three men aged 18 to 49 years were included in the cohort. Each donor's leukapheresis produced roughly between about 0.9 and 9.5 billion PBMCs. Different laboratories and diverse techniques were used to prepare libraries and sequence TCR repertoires, to increase sequencing depth and limit assay-specific biases. Blood TCR repertoires of 5 or 6 healthy adults were deeply sequenced to estimate repertoire size and the extent of clonotype sharing between individuals. Per donor, three plates each were used for CD4 naive and CD4 memory, two for CD8 naive, and one for CD8 memory.

Broad study findings and their caveats: Sampling was restricted to blood, and TCR repertoires in tissue are likely to differ from TCR repertoires in blood. Compared with non-shared clonotypes, clonotypes shared by all four sorted-subset donors had higher generation probabilities. Larger estimated clonotype richness was generally found for naive subsets than for memory subsets. Because the study included only a small number of donors, the genetic and exposure-history diversity represented was limited. Pairwise subsampling indicated that sequencing depth was expected to affect the degree of clonotype sharing among donors. When a handful of donors were compared, the shared fraction of clonotypes was 5% to 6.5% for naive CD4, less than 4% for naive CD8, 2% to 2.5% for memory CD4, and 0.4% for memory CD8. Incomplete sequencing was indicated by rarefaction of sorted-subset datasets, despite the large sequencing depth.

Using the deep immunoSEQ assay, TCR CDR3 regions were amplified from genomic DNA by multiplex PCR. Extracted genomic DNA from each cell subset was spread evenly across all wells of several immunoSEQ 96-well plates, with each plate serving as a replicate. For sorted subsets, about 210 ng of genomic DNA, equivalent to roughly 30,000 T cell genomes, went into each replicate PCR. Purified libraries were measured with a Qubit 3.0 fluorometer, size-checked on a Bioanalyzer 2100, and measured again with the KAPA Library Quantification kit. Every immunoSEQ 96-well plate was sequenced on a separate single-read 150-cycle Illumina NextSeq 550 flow cell. The paper's data handling went like this. Because the immunoSEQ output included only junctional sequences and no quality scores, the filtering could not be the same as the filtering used for full-length reads. Sequences were annotated with PyIR, a Python wrapper for IgBLAST v1.9, and V/J genes and CDR3 were assigned using IMGT germline references. Reads were removed for weak V/J assignments (E-value above 1e-6), missing CDR3, stop codons, out-of-frame junctions, or ambiguous translated residues. V3J clonotypes were defined as sequences sharing an identical inferred V gene, J gene, and CDR3 amino acid sequence. The percentage overlap between two repertoires was calculated by dividing the number of shared unique clonotypes by the size of the smaller repertoire. RTK rarefaction, the Chao1 estimator, and Recon v2.1 estimates of unobserved clonotypes were used to assess repertoire richness. For all TCRbeta clonotypes obtained by the gDNA method from a few donors, generation probabilities were computed with OLGA. Held by TCRdb, this immuneACCESS table contains in-frame sequences only and omits some clones. Under half of the omission traces to an unresolved V gene where checked; the cause of the rest is unknown. The V and J calls and clone size were taken over from that table, and D and trimming were inferred from the DNA. This sample has around 2.5 million clones in its table, and approximately 93% of those were observed once. Around 0.37% of the sample is taken by the ten largest.

The sequence links TRBV19 to TRBJ1-2, and the D gene may be TRBD1, 5 bases matching. This TCR was sampled from a young man in good health. Some clones in this sample may be carry-over from other donors' samples. The sequenced sample consisted of naive CD4+ T cells from PBMCs. The sample's cell subset or site label is to be understood as: CD45RA+ positively selected. For the CDR3, the sequence is CASSSPRGALANYGYTF. The bases read TGTGCCAGTAGTTCACCTAGAGGGGCTTTGGCTAACTATGGCTACACCTTC.